This TCR beta chain was documented in a study of blood T cell repertoires in COVID-19. Study summary: Researchers got acute and convalescent COVID-19 samples from the United States, Italy and Spain. PBMCs, B-cell-depleted T cells, or T cells were the source of the cDNA or gDNA that made up the material.

The CDR3 has 16 residues. The ends were cut back, 2 bases at V and 5 bases at J, with 15 bases in the middle. Germline V CDR1 and CDR2: LGHDT, YNNKEL (reference sequence). In the study's own analysis: Estimated nucleated cell counts came from reference gene primer amplification. The method was immunoSEQ multiplex PCR; TCRdb's version includes in-frame clones alone and lacks a portion of them. That table gives V, J and clone size, and the DNA gave D and trimming. In the table there are tens of thousands of clones, less than 90% of which are singletons. This clonotype originated in a human donor with active COVID-19. The donor label of this sample is uncertain. This chain joins TRBV3-1 (or the pseudogene TRBV3-2) and TRBJ1-4; D remains ambiguous. Input material: peripheral blood. CDR3 DNA sequence: TGTGCCAGCAGCCAATCCATGGCAGGTACCAATGAAAAACTGTTTTTT. This translates into CASSQSMAGTNEKLFF.